This T cell receptor (beta chain) was documented in a study of cytomegalovirus exposure and HLA in healthy donors. PCR amplification relied on 60 Vbeta primers (plus 13 Jbeta primers). Profiling relied on immunoSEQ multiplex PCR, and the TCRdb table lists in-frame clones only, not all of them. This table has under 200,000 clones, approximately 80% appearing once. J gave up 3 bases and V 4 bases, and 0 bases lay outside the gene matches. Germline V CDR1 and CDR2: KGHSH, LQKENI. The CDR3 is 13 residues long. The chain carries TRBV18 and TRBJ1-1; 9 nucleotides match TRBD1. The sample consisted of PBMCs. The clonotype comes from a woman between 35 and 50 years old in good health and CMV-seropositive. CDR3 residues: CASSRDRDTEAFF. CDR3 coding DNA: TGTGCCAGCTCACGGGACAGGGACACTGAAGCTTTCTTT.